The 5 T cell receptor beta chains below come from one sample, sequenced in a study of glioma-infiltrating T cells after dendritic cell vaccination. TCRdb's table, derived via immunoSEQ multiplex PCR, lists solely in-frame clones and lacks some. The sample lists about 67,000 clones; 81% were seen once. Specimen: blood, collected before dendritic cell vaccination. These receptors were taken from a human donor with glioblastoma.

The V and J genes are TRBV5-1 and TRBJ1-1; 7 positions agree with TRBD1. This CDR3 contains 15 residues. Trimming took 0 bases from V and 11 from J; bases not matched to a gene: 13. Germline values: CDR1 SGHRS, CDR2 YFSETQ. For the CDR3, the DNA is TGCGCCAGCAGCTTGGCCACAGGGGAAAGGATGATTGCTTTCTTT. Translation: CASSLATGERMIAFF. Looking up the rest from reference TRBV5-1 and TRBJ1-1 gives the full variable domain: KAGVTQTPRYLIKTRGQQVTLSCSPISGHRSVSWYQQTPGQGLQFLFEYFSETQRNKGNFPGRFSGRQFSNSRSEMNVSTLELGDSALYLCASSLATGERMIAFFGQGTRLTVV.

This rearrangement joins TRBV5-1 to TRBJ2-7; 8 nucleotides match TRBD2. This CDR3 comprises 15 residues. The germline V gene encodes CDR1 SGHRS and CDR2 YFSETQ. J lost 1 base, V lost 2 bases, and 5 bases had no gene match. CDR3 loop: CASSFRGGISYEQYF. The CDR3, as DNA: TGCGCCAGCAGCTTTCGGGGGGGAATTTCCTACGAGCAGTACTTC.

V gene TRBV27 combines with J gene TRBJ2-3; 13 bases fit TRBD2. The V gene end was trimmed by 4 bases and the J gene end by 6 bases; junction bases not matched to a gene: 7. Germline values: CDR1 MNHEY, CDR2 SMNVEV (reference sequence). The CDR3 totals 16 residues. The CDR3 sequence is CASSSELAGGPDTQYF. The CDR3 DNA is TGTGCCAGCAGTTCAGAACTAGCGGGGGGGCCCGATACGCAGTATTTT.

The CDR3 loop reads CASSPMRDPGRRQYF. CDR3 DNA sequence: TGTGCCAGCAGCCCAATGAGAGACCCCGGGAGGAGGCAGTACTTC. The chain has TRBV6-5 and TRBJ2-7, with TRBD2 matching 7 bases. CDR1 and CDR2 (germline): MNHEY, SVGAGI. The CDR3 consists of 15 residues. After removal of 6 bases from V and 9 bases from J, the junction contained 17 bases not matched to a gene.

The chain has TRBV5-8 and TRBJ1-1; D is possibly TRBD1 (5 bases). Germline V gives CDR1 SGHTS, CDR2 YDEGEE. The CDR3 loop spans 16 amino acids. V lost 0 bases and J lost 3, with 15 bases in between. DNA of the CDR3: TGTGCCAGCAGCTTGGGCAGGGATGGGGGGGACACTGAAGCTTTCTTT. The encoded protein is CASSLGRDGGDTEAFF.